This entry lists 24 T cell receptor beta chains sequenced from one sample in a study of shared clonotypes between healthy human individuals. Profiling relied on immunoSEQ multiplex PCR, and the TCRdb table lists in-frame clones only, not all of them. The sample consists of some 2.1 million clones, roughly 94% of them appearing once. In the naive CD8 group, cells lacked CD45RO and were positively selected for CCR7, so terminally differentiated effector memory CD45RA+ cells were left out. Sequencing was performed on naive CD8+ T cells sorted from blood. These receptors all stem from a man between 18 and 35 years old in good health.

The table lists this clone with a few counts. The chain joins TRBV19 to TRBJ1-5; 9 bases line up with TRBD1. J gave up 5 bases and V 8 bases, and 7 bases lay outside the gene matches. This CDR3 is built from 14 residues. Germline-derived CDR1 and CDR2 are LNHDA and SQIVND (reference sequence). CDR3 sequence reads: CASSKQGAYQPQHF. Here the CDR3 DNA reads TGTGCCAGTTCGAAACAGGGGGCGTATCAGCCCCAGCATTTT. Supplemented by reference TRBV19 and TRBJ1-5, the full variable domain reads DGGITQSPKYLFRKEGQNVTLSCEQNLNHDAMYWYRQDPGQGLRLIYYSQIVNDFQKGDIAEGYSVSREKKESFPLTVTSAQKNPTAFYLCASSKQGAYQPQHFGDGTRLSIL.

In this sample, this clone turned up once. The genes are TRBV13 and TRBJ2-1, with TRBD1 matching 9 bases. With V trimmed by 6 bases and J by 7 bases, 10 bases remained unmatched. Germline V gene sequence: CDR1 PRHDT, CDR2 FYEKMQ (reference sequence). This CDR3 is built from 15 residues. For the CDR3, the DNA is TGTGCCAGCAGGGGCCCGGGACAGGGCTGGAATGAGCAGTTCTTC. Its translation: CASRGPGQGWNEQFF.

The chain recombines TRBV6-5 with TRBJ2-2; TRBD1 might be the D (5 bases). Germline CDR1 reads MNHEY; CDR2 reads SVGAGI. CDR3 length: 13 amino acids. Deletions cut 8 bases from V and 0 bases from J, with 7 bases between. The CDR3 bases are TGTGCCAGCGGGGCAACGAACACCGGGGAGCTGTTTTTT. It yields the protein CASGATNTGELFF.

The chain joins TRBV7-9 to TRBJ1-5; D may be TRBD1 (5 bases). V lost 5 bases, J lost 8 bases, and 16 bases lay in between. Germline-derived CDR1 and CDR2 are SEHNR and FQNEAQ (reference sequence). The CDR3 is 14 amino acids. DNA for the CDR3: TGTGCCAGCAGCGACGGGACGCAGATCAAGCCCCAGCATTTT. This codes for CASSDGTQIKPQHF.

This clone has just one count. The chain carries TRBV6-5 and TRBJ2-3; 8 positions match TRBD1. Germline trimming cut 2 bases from V and 7 bases from J; bases unmatched to any gene: 8. Germline V gene lookup returns CDR1 MNHEY and CDR2 SVGAGI. The CDR3 has 15 residues. The CDR3 DNA reads as TGTGCCAGCAGTTACCTCCAGGGGGCCGGACATACGCAGTATTTT. Residues: CASSYLQGAGHTQYF.

The V gene is TRBV6-6, the J gene TRBJ1-2, with D unclear. V gave up 5 bases and J gave up 4 bases, with 14 bases separating them. This CDR3 spans 14 amino acids. Germline V lookup: CDR1 MNHNY, CDR2 SVGAGI (reference sequence). CDR3 sequence (DNA): TGTGCCAGCAGTCATACTGAAGGACCCTATGGCTACACCTTC. Translated, it gives CASSHTEGPYGYTF.

About this clone: This sample also contains other DNA sequences that code for the same CDR3. DNA of the CDR3: TGCGCCAGCAGCTTGGCCCCCGGTTCCTACGAGCAGTACTTC. It codes for CASSLAPGSYEQYF. The chain employs TRBV5-1 and TRBJ2-7; D unclear. Trimming cost V 0 bases and J 1 base, with 8 bases left between them. The CDR3 totals 14 residues. Germline V gives CDR1 SGHRS, CDR2 YFSETQ. Full variable domain (missing parts from reference TRBV5-1 and TRBJ2-7): KAGVTQTPRYLIKTRGQQVTLSCSPISGHRSVSWYQQTPGQGLQFLFEYFSETQRNKGNFPGRFSGRQFSNSRSEMNVSTLELGDSALYLCASSLAPGSYEQYFGPGTRLTVT.

The chain couples TRBV28 to TRBJ2-3; D perhaps matches TRBD2 (5 bases). Trimming took 6 bases from V and 4 from J, leaving 11 bases between them. This CDR3 comprises 13 residues. The germline CDR1 and CDR2 sequences are MDHEN and SYDVKM. Here the CDR3 reads CASRLLGADTQYF. CDR3 in DNA: TGTGCCAGCAGACTCTTGGGAGCAGATACGCAGTATTTT.

As regards this clone: Different DNA sequences within this sample yield the same CDR3. The rearrangement joins TRBV4-1 to TRBJ2-7, with 7 bases fitting TRBD1. The CDR3 spans 14 residues. The V segment lost 4 bases and the J segment 1 base; nucleotides outside the gene matches: 4. Looked up from germline, CDR1 is MGHRA and CDR2 is YSYEKL. CDR3 DNA sequence: TGCGCCAGCAGCCTTAGGGACAGATCCTACGAGCAGTACTTC. It specifies CASSLRDRSYEQYF.

The gene calls are TRBV14 and TRBJ2-1; D remains ambiguous. V lost 4 bases to trimming and J lost 9 bases, with 25 bases between them. There are 17 residues in the CDR3. Germline CDR1 SGHDN, CDR2 FVKESK. The CDR3 nucleotides are TGTGCCAGCAGCCCCACGCCGAGGTCAACTACCTACCCTGAGCAGTTCTTC. It yields the protein CASSPTPRSTTYPEQFF. The variable domain in full, with the rest retrieved from reference TRBV14 and TRBJ2-1, is EAGVTQFPSHSVIEKGQTVTLRCDPISGHDNLYWYRRVMGKEIKFLLHFVKESKQDESGMPNNRFLAERTGGTYSTLKVQPAELEDSGVYFCASSPTPRSTTYPEQFFGPGTRLTVL.

J is TRBJ1-1 and V is TRBV6-5; possible D gene TRBD1, 6 bases. The V and J ends lost 5 bases and 4 bases respectively, with 17 bases between them. The germline V gene has CDR1 MNHEY and CDR2 SVGAGI. CDR3 length: 15 amino acids. CDR3 bases: TGTGCCAGCAGTGCCTCCTGGGGGGGCGGCACTGAAGCTTTCTTT. This encodes CASSASWGGGTEAFF.

This chain uses TRBV13 with TRBJ1-3; D ambiguous. The CDR3 sequence is 15 residues long. Germline lookup yields CDR1 PRHDT and CDR2 FYEKMQ (reference sequence). V lost 5 bases and J 0 bases, leaving 11 bases between the germline ends. The CDR3 coding sequence is TGTGCCAGCAGCCTCTCAGGAAGCTCTGGAAACACCATATATTTT. Translation gives CASSLSGSSGNTIYF. Complete variable domain (other parts from reference TRBV13 and TRBJ1-3): AAGVIQSPRHLIKEKRETATLKCYPIPRHDTVYWYQQGPGQDPQFLISFYEKMQSDKGSIPDRFSAQQFSDYHSELNMSSLELGDSALYFCASSLSGSSGNTIYFGEGSWLTVV.

This clone showed up just once. V is TRBV25-1 and J is TRBJ2-2; the D gene is possibly TRBD2 (6 bases). Germline lookup yields CDR1 MGHDK and CDR2 SYGVNS. With 2 bases removed from V and 6 bases from J, the gap between germline ends came to 7 bases. This CDR3 contains 13 residues. Written as DNA, the CDR3 is TGTGCCAGCAGTGAAGGAGGGTCCGGGGAGCTGTTTTTT. Translation: CASSEGGSGELFF.

The J gene is TRBJ1-1, the V gene TRBV19; D gene uncertain. Trimming left V 9 bases short and J 6 bases short, with 17 bases between. The CDR3 consists of 13 residues. Germline assignment: CDR1 LNHDA and CDR2 SQIVND (reference sequence). CDR3 coding DNA: TGTGCCAGCAGCGGACCGGGCTACCCTGAAGCTTTCTTT. Its translation: CASSGPGYPEAFF.

The V and J genes are TRBV7-2 and TRBJ2-1; TRBD2 aligns across 9 bases. Trimming cost V 2 bases and J 4 bases; bases outside gene matches: 3. Germline CDR1 is SGHTA and CDR2 is FQGNSA. CDR3 length: 15 amino acids. The CDR3 region is CASSLFLAGYNEQFF. CDR3 nucleotides: TGTGCCAGCAGCTTATTCCTAGCGGGGTACAATGAGCAGTTCTTC.

This chain connects TRBV7-8 to TRBJ1-1; D remains ambiguous. The length of the CDR3 is 19 residues. Germline V lookup: CDR1 SGHVS, CDR2 FQNEAQ. V was clipped by 5 bases and J by 1 base, with 26 bases between them. DNA for the CDR3: TGTGCCAGCAGCGTTCTTTCCGCGCTTTTAGTAACGGAGAACACTGAAGCTTTCTTT. Translation: CASSVLSALLVTENTEAFF.

V and J are TRBV19 and TRBJ1-6; D uncertain. Germline V gene lookup returns CDR1 LNHDA and CDR2 SQIVND (reference sequence). This CDR3 spans 9 amino acids. Trimming removed 8 bases at V and 9 bases at J, with 2 bases between. In nucleotides, the CDR3 is TGTGCCAGTGGTTCACCCCTCCACTTT. It is translated as CASGSPLHF.

V is TRBV6-5 and J is TRBJ2-1; 11 nucleotides agree with TRBD2. V trimming: 0 bases; J trimming: 8 bases; junction bases outside the gene matches: 6. The CDR3 loop spans 16 amino acids. CDR1 and CDR2 from the germline V gene are MNHEY and SVGAGI. Here the CDR3 reads CASSYSKLAGGDEQFF. CDR3 coding DNA: TGTGCCAGCAGTTACTCGAAGCTAGCGGGAGGCGATGAGCAGTTCTTC.

The V and J genes are TRBV6-6 and TRBJ1-2, with D hard to call. CDR1 and CDR2 from the germline V gene are MNHNY and SVGAGI (reference sequence). The CDR3 is made up of 13 amino acids. The V gene lost 6 bases and the J gene lost 4 bases, with 12 bases spanning the gap. DNA of the CDR3: TGTGCCAGCAGCAATAGGGAACTCTATGGCTACACCTTC. Translating it yields CASSNRELYGYTF.

This clone was observed a single time. This chain connects TRBV14 to TRBJ1-1; 8 bases line up with TRBD1. Looked up from germline, CDR1 is SGHDN and CDR2 is FVKESK. This CDR3 spans 13 amino acids. Unmatched junction bases numbered 0, after V lost 1 base and J lost 5 bases. The CDR3 loop is CASSQGTGTEAFF. DNA for the CDR3: TGTGCCAGCAGCCAAGGGACAGGGACTGAAGCTTTCTTT.

This clone occurred once. Other DNA sequences from this sample encode an identical CDR3 as well. The chain uses TRBV9 and TRBJ1-1; D ambiguous. CDR3 length: 13 residues. With 0 bases removed from V and 2 bases from J, the gap between germline ends came to 5 bases. Germline V gene data show CDR1 as SGDLS and CDR2 as YYNGEE. CDR3 sequence (DNA): TGTGCCAGCAGCGTAGGTAGTAACACTGAAGCTTTCTTT. Encoded protein: CASSVGSNTEAFF.

The chain couples TRBV6-1 to TRBJ1-6; D is unclear. CDR1 and CDR2 from the germline V gene are MNHNS and SASEGT. The CDR3 spans 15 residues. V was cut by 8 bases and J by 0 bases, with 11 bases left in between. The CDR3 DNA reads as TGTGCCAGCCTGGGAAGAAGCTCCTATAATTCACCCCTCCACTTT. It yields the protein CASLGRSSYNSPLHF.

Regarding this clone: A read error may account for a junction end that differs from germline. The chain carries TRBV7-9 and TRBJ2-1; TRBD2 agrees at 7 bases. This CDR3 has 12 amino acids. Germline V lookup: CDR1 SEHNR, CDR2 FQNEAQ (reference sequence). The CDR3 DNA reads as TGTGCCAGCAGCTTCTGGGACTATCTTAGGATCTTC. This encodes CASSFWDYLRIF.

The chain joins TRBV7-8 to TRBJ2-7; D unclear. From germline, CDR1 is SGHVS and CDR2 FQNEAQ. V was pared by 4 bases and J by 0 bases, with 7 bases between. The CDR3 length is 13 residues. CDR3 bases: TGTGCCAGCAGCTATCCGAGCTCCTACGAGCAGTACTTC. Protein product: CASSYPSSYEQYF. Full variable domain (rest looked up from reference TRBV7-8 and TRBJ2-7): GAGVSQSPRYKVAKRGQDVALRCDPISGHVSLFWYQQALGQGPEFLTYFQNEAQLDKSGLPSDRFFAERPEGSVSTLKIQRTQQEDSAVYLCASSYPSSYEQYFGPGTRLTVT.